The 19 T cell receptor beta chains reported below all come from one sample, sequenced in a study of blood T cell repertoires in COVID-19. Generated by immunoSEQ multiplex PCR, the TCRdb table keeps only in-frame clones and is missing some. The sample has about 430,000 clones; 88% are singletons. The specimen sequenced was PBMCs or T cells enriched from blood (not recorded which). The receptors originated from a woman aged 18-35 years who had been exposed to COVID-19.

This clone has just one count. This chain uses TRBV4-3 with TRBJ2-1, with 7 nucleotides matching TRBD2. After removal of 0 bases from V and 2 bases from J, the junction contained 4 bases not matched to a gene. CDR3 size: 16 residues. Germline V lookup: CDR1 LGHNA, CDR2 YSLEER. CDR3 coding DNA: TGCGCCAGCAGCCAAGATACCCTAGCGGCCTACAATGAGCAGTTCTTC. As protein: CASSQDTLAAYNEQFF.

The V and J genes are TRBV21-1 and TRBJ1-4. TRBV21-1 has pseudogene status. The CDR3 consists of 18 residues. CDR3 residues: CASSSSAGGSIFRRKLFF. The CDR3 nucleotides are TGTGCCAGCAGCTCATCAGCGGGGGGATCAATATTCCGGCGAAAACTGTTTTTT.

The V call is TRBV19, the J call TRBJ2-7, with D possibly matching TRBD2 (6 bases). The V end was cut by 1 base, the J end by 3 bases, with 10 bases between. The CDR3 extends over 14 amino acids. CDR1 and CDR2 (germline): LNHDA, SQIVND (reference sequence). The CDR3 spells CASSIGGDGYEQYF. CDR3 nucleotide sequence: TGTGCCAGTAGTATAGGGGGGGACGGCTACGAGCAGTACTTC.

The chain is built from TRBV7-2 and TRBJ2-4; 9 nucleotides align to TRBD1. There are 18 residues in the CDR3. V dropped 2 bases and J dropped 2; count of bases not matched to a gene: 10. Germline assignment: CDR1 SGHTA and CDR2 FQGNSA. This CDR3 is CASSLSPGQGIPKNIQYF. Here the CDR3 DNA reads TGTGCCAGCAGCTTATCCCCGGGACAGGGAATTCCCAAAAACATTCAGTACTTC.

V is TRBV28 and J is TRBJ1-3, with no clear D. CDR1 and CDR2 from the germline V gene are MDHEN and SYDVKM. The CDR3 consists of 16 residues. V was pared by 5 bases and J by 0 bases, with 14 bases between. Written as DNA, the CDR3 is TGTGCCAGCAGTCCCTACGGACTGTTCTCTGGAAACACCATATATTTT. Translating it yields CASSPYGLFSGNTIYF.

The chain couples TRBV4-3 to TRBJ1-6, with D hard to call. This CDR3 spans 19 amino acids. V was trimmed by 3 bases and J by 6 bases, leaving 24 bases between them. Germline V CDR1 and CDR2: LGHNA, YSLEER. The CDR3 sequence is CASSQGHREGLGSNSPLHF. The CDR3 bases are TGCGCCAGCAGCCAGGGTCACCGGGAAGGTCTAGGGAGTAATTCACCCCTCCACTTT.

The chain joins TRBV27 to TRBJ1-1; maybe TRBD1 (6 bases). The CDR3 is made up of 14 amino acids. Trimming cost V 6 bases and J 1 base, with 12 bases left between them. In germline, CDR1 is MNHEY, CDR2 SMNVEV (reference sequence). The CDR3 is CASSPSRGNTEAFF. As DNA, the CDR3 is TGTGCCAGCAGCCCAAGCAGGGGGAACACTGAAGCTTTCTTT.

V gene TRBV5-1 combines with J gene TRBJ2-2, with TRBD1 identical over 8 bases. Unmatched junction bases numbered 5, after V lost 3 bases and J lost 4 bases. Germline V gene lookup returns CDR1 SGHRS and CDR2 YFSETQ. The CDR3 runs 15 residues. The CDR3, as DNA: TGCGCCAGCAGCTCAGGGGGCATCGGCACCGGGGAGCTGTTTTTT. Its protein product is CASSSGGIGTGELFF.

As DNA, the CDR3 is TGTGCCAGCAGCTTTGAGTTCTCTGGAAACACCATATATTTT. Protein sequence: CASSFEFSGNTIYF. The chain carries TRBV11-2 and TRBJ1-3; D is unclear. Trimming pared 3 bases from V and 0 bases from J, leaving 6 bases between. The CDR3 totals 14 residues. Germline CDR1 and CDR2: SGHAT and FQNNGV. The whole variable domain, filled in from reference TRBV11-2 and TRBJ1-3, reads EAGVAQSPRYKIIEKRQSVAFWCNPISGHATLYWYQQILGQGPKLLIQFQNNGVVDDSQLPKDRFSAERLKGVDSTLKIQPAKLEDSAVYLCASSFEFSGNTIYFGEGSWLTVV.

This chain connects TRBV20-1 to TRBJ2-1; the match to TRBD2 covers 9 bases. Germline lookup yields CDR1 DFQATT and CDR2 SNEGSKA (reference sequence). The V segment lost 5 bases and the J segment 10 bases; nucleotides outside the gene matches: 3. CDR3 length: 11 residues. CDR3 sequence (DNA): TGCAGTGCTCGACTAGCGGAAGAGCAGTTCTTC. Protein product: CSARLAEEQFF.

The rearrangement links TRBV6-5 to TRBJ1-3; TRBD1 aligns across 8 bases. CDR1 is MNHEY, CDR2 SVGAGI, per germline. J was trimmed by 2 bases and V by 4 bases; bases with no gene match: 4. The CDR3 extends over 15 amino acids. The CDR3, as DNA: TGTGCCAGCAGTTCGGCAGGGGGCACTGGAAACACCATATATTTT. Its translation is CASSSAGGTGNTIYF.

This chain joins TRBV6-5 and TRBJ2-3; 9 bases line up with TRBD2. The CDR3 is 15 amino acids. CDR1 and CDR2 from the germline V gene are MNHEY and SVGAGI. J gave up 4 bases and V 5 bases, and 7 bases lay outside the gene matches. The DNA for the CDR3 is TGTGCCAGCAGTCCGGCCGGACTAGCGTCAGATACGCAGTATTTT. It yields the protein CASSPAGLASDTQYF.

This sequence joins TRBV25-1 and TRBJ2-7, with TRBD2 matching 8 bases. V lost 1 base, J lost 2 bases, and 4 bases stayed unmatched. The CDR3 is made up of 15 amino acids. Germline CDR1 and CDR2: MGHDK and SYGVNS. DNA for the CDR3: TGTGCCAGCAGTGAATTGGCTAGCGGGCCCTACGAGCAGTACTTC. Protein: CASSELASGPYEQYF.

J is TRBJ2-1 and V is TRBV7-3, with 9 positions matching TRBD2. Germline loops: CDR1 SGHTA, CDR2 FQGTGA. With V trimmed by 5 bases and J by 2 bases, 13 bases remained unmatched. The CDR3 has 18 residues. The CDR3 nucleotides read TGTGCCAGCAGCCCCCAGGGGGTTGCGGGGGGGCCCTACAATGAGCAGTTCTTC. Protein sequence: CASSPQGVAGGPYNEQFF.

The chain has TRBV9 and TRBJ1-4; TRBD1 matches at 9 bases. Germline V CDR1 and CDR2: SGDLS, YYNGEE. Trimming removed 3 bases from V and 5 bases from J; junction bases left unmatched: 2. The CDR3 has 14 amino acids. DNA for the CDR3: TGTGCCAGCAGCGCAACAGGGGGCAATGAAAAACTGTTTTTT. It encodes CASSATGGNEKLFF.

The chain couples TRBV18 to TRBJ1-6, with TRBD1 matching 8 bases. The CDR3 totals 15 residues. The J segment lost 4 bases and the V segment lost 8 bases, leaving 7 bases of the junction unmatched. Germline CDR1 reads KGHSH; CDR2 reads LQKENI. In DNA, the CDR3 is TGTGCCAGCGGGCAGACAGGGGAATATAATTCACCCCTCCACTTT. The encoded protein is CASGQTGEYNSPLHF.

This sequence joins TRBV29-1 and TRBJ2-2; weak D call: TRBD1 (5 bases). V lost 6 bases and J lost 6, with 11 bases in between. CDR1 is SQVTM and CDR2 is ANQGSEA in the germline V gene. CDR3 length: 12 amino acids. The CDR3 sequence is CSVERGPGELFF. CDR3 nucleotide sequence: TGCAGCGTAGAAAGGGGCCCCGGGGAGCTGTTTTTT.

The chain uses TRBV14 and TRBJ1-1, with TRBD1 matching 9 bases. The V segment lost 0 bases and the J segment 3 bases; nucleotides outside the gene matches: 5. The CDR3 contains 16 residues. Germline values: CDR1 SGHDN, CDR2 FVKESK. The CDR3 nucleotides read TGTGCCAGCAGCCAAGAAGACAGGGGGGTAGACACTGAAGCTTTCTTT. This translates into CASSQEDRGVDTEAFF.

The gene calls are TRBV6-5 and TRBJ1-2; 8 bases fit TRBD1. Germline trimming cut 6 bases from V and 6 bases from J; bases unmatched to any gene: 9. CDR3 length equals 14 residues. CDR1 is MNHEY, CDR2 SVGAGI, per germline. CDR3 bases: TGTGCCAGCAGCGCGGGACAGGCAAGCCATGGCTACACCTTC. Translating it yields CASSAGQASHGYTF.